These 24 T cell receptor beta chains were all obtained from the same sample, sequenced in a study of PD-L1 blockade in urothelial cancer. The time point was: pretreatment peripheral blood. Assay used: immunoSEQ multiplex PCR; TCRdb lists only in-frame clones, some missing. This sample has 80,000 to 90,000 clones; around 85% occur once, and the top ten carry about an eighth. This material consisted of PBMCs, taken around atezolizumab (anti-PD-L1) treatment. The receptors derive from a man aged 55 to 70 with urothelial cancer.

A note on this clone: Other DNA sequences in the sample encode the same CDR3. The V gene is TRBV7-2, the J gene TRBJ1-3; weak D call: TRBD1 (5 bases). Trimming shortened V by 2 bases and J by 1 base, and 6 bases separated the two germline ends. Germline V gene sequence: CDR1 SGHTA, CDR2 FQGNSA. The CDR3 loop spans 14 amino acids. CDR3 nucleotide sequence: TGTGCCAGCAGCTTAAGGGGTTCTGGAAACACCATATATTTT. It yields the protein CASSLRGSGNTIYF.

V is TRBV6-5 and J is TRBJ2-5; a weak D match, TRBD1 (6 bases). V lost 0 bases, J lost 5 bases, and 13 bases lay in between. CDR3 length: 15 residues. CDR1 is MNHEY and CDR2 is SVGAGI in the germline V gene. The CDR3 DNA reads TGTGCCAGCAGTTACTCGCCACAGGGTGGGGAGACCCAGTACTTC. Protein product: CASSYSPQGGETQYF.

This clone was observed once. The chain links TRBV11-2 to TRBJ1-2; D ambiguous. The V and J ends lost 0 bases and 0 bases respectively, with 11 bases between them. Germline lookup yields CDR1 SGHAT and CDR2 FQNNGV. There are 16 residues in the CDR3. The CDR3 loop reads CASSLDLAPPNYGYTF. CDR3 sequence (DNA): TGTGCCAGCAGCTTAGATCTGGCACCCCCTAACTATGGCTACACCTTC.

This chain uses TRBV29-1 with TRBJ1-5; 8 nucleotides align to TRBD1. The J segment lost 5 bases and the V segment lost 4 bases, leaving 4 bases of the junction unmatched. The CDR3 has 13 amino acids. The germline V gene has CDR1 SQVTM and CDR2 ANQGSEA. CDR3 region: CSVGEQGDQPQHF. The CDR3 DNA reads as TGCAGCGTTGGAGAACAGGGGGATCAGCCCCAGCATTTT.

The chain links TRBV4-2 to TRBJ2-7, with D possibly TRBD1 on 6 matching bases. The ends were cut back, 0 bases at V and 5 bases at J, with 14 bases in the middle. Germline-derived CDR1 and CDR2 are LGHNA and YNFKEQ. The CDR3 extends over 15 amino acids. CDR3 region: CASSQEKNRVHEQYF. In DNA form, the CDR3 reads TGTGCCAGCAGCCAAGAAAAAAACAGGGTGCACGAGCAGTACTTC.

V gene TRBV7-6 combines with J gene TRBJ2-1; D is perhaps TRBD2 (9 bases). Trimming stripped 4 bases from V and 2 bases from J, with 24 bases between. The CDR3 is made up of 19 amino acids. Germline values: CDR1 SGHVS, CDR2 FNYEAQ. Written as DNA, the CDR3 is TGTGCCAGCAGCTCCCAGGGGGCGGGAGGGGGAGGGGCCTACAATGAGCAGTTCTTC. Translation gives CASSSQGAGGGGAYNEQFF.

CDR3 in DNA: TGCGCCAGCAGCGGCCGGGATAGCTCCTACAATGAGCAGTTCTTC. As protein: CASSGRDSSYNEQFF. The chain combines TRBV4-3 with TRBJ2-1; possible D gene TRBD2, 5 bases. The CDR3 covers 15 residues. Germline V lookup: CDR1 LGHNA, CDR2 YSLEER. V lost 5 bases and J lost 0, with 11 bases in between.

The chain is built from TRBV6-1 and TRBJ1-5; no firm D call. The CDR3 is 13 amino acids. Germline V gene sequence: CDR1 MNHNS, CDR2 SASEGT. The V end lost 2 bases, the J end lost 4 bases, and 6 bases lay between the germline ends. For the CDR3, the DNA is TGTGCCAGCAGTGAATCGGGGAATCAGCCCCAGCATTTT. This translates into CASSESGNQPQHF.

This chain connects TRBV4-3 to TRBJ1-1; D is undetermined. V lost 0 bases, J lost 1 base, and 9 bases lay in between. The CDR3 is 15 amino acids. Per germline, CDR1 LGHNA and CDR2 YSLEER. The chain's CDR3 is CASSQDNNPNTEAFF. In DNA, the CDR3 is TGCGCCAGCAGCCAAGATAACAATCCGAACACTGAAGCTTTCTTT.

The CDR3 here is CSRGGSYNEQFF. CDR3 bases: TGCAGCAGGGGGGGCTCCTACAATGAGCAGTTCTTC. The chain is built from TRBV29-1 and TRBJ2-1, with D perhaps matching TRBD2 (7 bases). CDR1 and CDR2 from the germline V gene are SQVTM and ANQGSEA. The CDR3 contains 12 residues. Trimming took off 8 bases at V and 0 bases at J, with 8 bases between the two ends.

The rearrangement uses TRBV6-6 and TRBJ1-5; 7 nucleotides align to TRBD1. The CDR3 runs to 14 residues. The germline V gene encodes CDR1 MNHNY and CDR2 SVGAGI (reference sequence). Trimming took 6 bases from V and 1 from J; bases not matched to a gene: 3. CDR3 sequence: CASSLQGSNQPQHF. The CDR3 region has the DNA TGTGCCAGCAGCCTACAGGGGAGCAATCAGCCCCAGCATTTT.

This rearrangement joins TRBV18 to TRBJ2-1, with 8 bases lining up with TRBD1. The CDR3 is 17 residues long. Germline V lookup: CDR1 KGHSH, CDR2 LQKENI. With 0 bases clipped from V and 1 base from J, the junction kept 5 bases outside the gene matches. The chain's CDR3 is CASSPPRQGLSYNEQFF. In DNA, the CDR3 is TGTGCCAGCTCACCACCGAGACAGGGGTTGTCCTACAATGAGCAGTTCTTC.

The V gene is TRBV19, the J gene TRBJ1-5; no clear D gene. This CDR3 is built from 15 residues. Trimming took 3 bases from V and 0 from J, leaving 9 bases between them. Germline V CDR1 and CDR2: LNHDA, SQIVND (reference sequence). This chain's CDR3 is CASSIGLYSNQPQHF. The CDR3 bases are TGTGCCAGTAGTATTGGACTCTATAGCAATCAGCCCCAGCATTTT. The complete variable domain, with remaining parts taken from reference TRBV19 and TRBJ1-5, reads DGGITQSPKYLFRKEGQNVTLSCEQNLNHDAMYWYRQDPGQGLRLIYYSQIVNDFQKGDIAEGYSVSREKKESFPLTVTSAQKNPTAFYLCASSIGLYSNQPQHFGDGTRLSIL.

The chain links TRBV27 to TRBJ1-1; D not resolved. V dropped 3 bases and J dropped 1 base, with 6 bases sitting between them. Germline CDR1 reads MNHEY; CDR2 reads SMNVEV (reference sequence). The CDR3 has 13 residues. The CDR3 region has the DNA TGTGCCAGCAGTTTTAGCGGGAACACTGAAGCTTTCTTT. Translated: CASSFSGNTEAFF.

The V gene is TRBV2, the J gene TRBJ2-7; 9 positions agree with TRBD1. The J segment lost 6 bases and the V segment lost 5 bases, leaving 8 bases of the junction unmatched. The CDR3 sequence is 14 residues long. CDR1 SNHLY and CDR2 FYNNEI come from the germline V gene. The DNA for the CDR3 is TGTGCCAGCAGTCGGGGACAGGGAGGCAGCGAGCAGTACTTC. Encoded protein: CASSRGQGGSEQYF.

This chain uses TRBV5-1 with TRBJ1-6, with D hard to call. CDR3 length: 13 amino acids. Germline CDR1 is SGHRS and CDR2 is YFSETQ. The ends were cut back, 0 bases at V and 8 bases at J, with 6 bases in the middle. The CDR3 DNA follows: TGCGCCAGCAGCTTGGGGCAGGATTCACCCCTCCACTTT. Its translation: CASSLGQDSPLHF.

This sequence joins TRBV30 and TRBJ2-5, with a weak D call TRBD2 (6 bases). From germline, CDR1 is GTSNPN and CDR2 SVGIG (reference sequence). This CDR3 comprises 14 residues. V lost 2 bases, J lost 3 bases, and 13 bases lay in between. Written as DNA, the CDR3 is TGTGCCTGGAGTATACTAGCAAGGGAAGAGACCCAGTACTTC. It specifies CAWSILAREETQYF.

This chain links TRBV7-2 with TRBJ1-3; D is unresolved. Germline CDR1 and CDR2: SGHTA and FQGNSA. The CDR3 loop spans 13 amino acids. The V end was cut by 3 bases, the J end by 6 bases, with 9 bases between. The CDR3 DNA reads TGTGCCAGCAGCTTCGCCGCGGCAAACACCATATATTTT. This codes for CASSFAAANTIYF.

The rearrangement links TRBV5-6 to TRBJ2-3; 8 nucleotides match TRBD2. The length of the CDR3 is 15 residues. In germline, CDR1 is SGHDT, CDR2 YYEEEE. V gave up 4 bases and J gave up 6 bases; unmatched junction bases: 10. CDR3 residues: CASSPRGGAPDTQYF. The CDR3 region has the DNA TGTGCCAGCAGCCCACGGGGGGGGGCTCCGGATACGCAGTATTTT.

The chain is built from TRBV29-1 and TRBJ1-2; weak D call: TRBD1 (5 bases). Germline V gene sequence: CDR1 SQVTM, CDR2 ANQGSEA. V lost 2 bases and J lost 4, with 11 bases in between. The CDR3 consists of 13 residues. CDR3 bases: TGCAGCGTTGAAAAAGGGGACTCCTATGGCTACACCTTC. This sequence encodes CSVEKGDSYGYTF.

The chain uses TRBV4-3 and TRBJ2-6, with 10 nucleotides matching TRBD1. J lost 2 bases, V lost 5 bases, and 0 bases had no gene match. The germline V gene encodes CDR1 LGHNA and CDR2 YSLEER. The CDR3 extends over 15 amino acids. This CDR3 reads CASSGQGAGANVLTF. CDR3 DNA sequence: TGCGCCAGCAGCGGACAGGGGGCTGGGGCCAACGTCCTGACTTTC.

This chain joins TRBV6-6 and TRBJ2-1; weak D call: TRBD1 (5 bases). In germline, CDR1 is MNHNY, CDR2 SVGAGI (reference sequence). The length of the CDR3 is 13 residues. The ends were cut back, 2 bases at V and 10 bases at J, with 12 bases in the middle. The CDR3 is CASSYGAQGEQFF. The CDR3 DNA is TGTGCCAGCAGTTACGGGGCCCAAGGGGAGCAGTTCTTC.

J is TRBJ1-1 and V is TRBV7-2; weak D call: TRBD1 (5 bases). From germline, CDR1 is SGHTA and CDR2 FQGNSA. V lost 3 bases to trimming and J lost 0 bases, with 11 bases between them. The CDR3 is 15 amino acids. CDR3 loop: CASSFLWTLNTEAFF. The CDR3, as DNA: TGTGCCAGCAGCTTCCTCTGGACATTGAACACTGAAGCTTTCTTT.

The chain carries TRBV28 and TRBJ1-3; 9 bases are shared with TRBD1. Trimming removed 5 bases from V and 4 bases from J; junction bases left unmatched: 6. Germline V lookup: CDR1 MDHEN, CDR2 SYDVKM. This CDR3 is 15 amino acids long. CDR3 region: CASSVQGATGNTIYF. The CDR3 DNA reads as TGTGCCAGCAGTGTACAGGGGGCGACGGGAAACACCATATATTTT.